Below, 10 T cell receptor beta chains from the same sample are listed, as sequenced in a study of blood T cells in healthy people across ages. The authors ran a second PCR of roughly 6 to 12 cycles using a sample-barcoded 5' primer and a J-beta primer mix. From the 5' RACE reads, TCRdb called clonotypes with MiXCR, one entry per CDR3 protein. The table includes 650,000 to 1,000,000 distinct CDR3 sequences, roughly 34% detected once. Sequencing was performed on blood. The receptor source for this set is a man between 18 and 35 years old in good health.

As DNA, the CDR3 is TGTGCCAGCAGCTCACAGGGGCGGGGTTCCTACAATGAGCAGTTCTTC. This codes for CASSSQGRGSYNEQFF. This rearrangement joins TRBV7-9 to TRBJ2-1, with D possibly being TRBD1 (7 bases). The CDR3 covers 16 residues. V lost 4 bases and J lost 1, with 14 bases in between. Germline V gene sequence: CDR1 SEHNR, CDR2 FQNEAQ (reference sequence).

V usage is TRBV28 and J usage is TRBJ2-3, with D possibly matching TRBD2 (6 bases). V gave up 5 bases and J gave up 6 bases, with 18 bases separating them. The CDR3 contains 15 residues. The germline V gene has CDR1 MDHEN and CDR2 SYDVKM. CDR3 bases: TGTGCCAGCAGTGCCCATGGGACTGGTGGGGATACGCAGTATTTT. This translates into CASSAHGTGGDTQYF.

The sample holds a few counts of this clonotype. The CDR3 DNA reads as TGTGCCAGCAGTACCTTAGCGGGAGTCCACTACAATGAGCAGTTCTTC. Protein: CASSTLAGVHYNEQFF. V usage is TRBV12-3 or TRBV12-4 and J usage is TRBJ2-1; 9 nucleotides agree with TRBD2. The CDR3 runs 16 residues. Trimming at V came to 5 bases and at J to 3 bases, leaving 8 bases not matched to a gene.

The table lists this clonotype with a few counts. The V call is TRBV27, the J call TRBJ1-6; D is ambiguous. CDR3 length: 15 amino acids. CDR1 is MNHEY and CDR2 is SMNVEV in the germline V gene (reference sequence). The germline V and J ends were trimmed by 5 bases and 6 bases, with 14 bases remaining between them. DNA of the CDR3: TGTGCCAGCAGTCCCCTCGGCAGGACTAATTCACCCCTCCACTTT. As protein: CASSPLGRTNSPLHF.

CDR3 region: CASSQDFLNTGELFF. CDR3 coding DNA: TGTGCCAGCAGCCAAGATTTTCTGAACACCGGGGAGCTGTTTTTT. The gene calls are TRBV4-2 and TRBJ2-2; D unresolved. Trimming removed 0 bases at V and 1 base at J, with 6 bases between. The CDR3 is 15 residues long. Looked up from germline, CDR1 is LGHNA and CDR2 is YNFKEQ.

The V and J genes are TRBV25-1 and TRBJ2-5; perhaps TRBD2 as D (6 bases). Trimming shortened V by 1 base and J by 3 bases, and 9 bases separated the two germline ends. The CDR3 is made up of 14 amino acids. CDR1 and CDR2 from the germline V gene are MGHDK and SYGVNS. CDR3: CASSEWGEKETQYF. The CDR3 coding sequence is TGTGCCAGCAGTGAATGGGGGGAAAAAGAGACCCAGTACTTC.

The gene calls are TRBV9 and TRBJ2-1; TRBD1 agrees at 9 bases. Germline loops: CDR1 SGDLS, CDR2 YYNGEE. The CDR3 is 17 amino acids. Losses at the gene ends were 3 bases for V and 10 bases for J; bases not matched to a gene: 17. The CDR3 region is CASSDRPDRGVLNEQFF. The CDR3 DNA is TGTGCCAGCAGCGACCGACCTGACAGGGGGGTCCTTAACGAGCAGTTCTTC.

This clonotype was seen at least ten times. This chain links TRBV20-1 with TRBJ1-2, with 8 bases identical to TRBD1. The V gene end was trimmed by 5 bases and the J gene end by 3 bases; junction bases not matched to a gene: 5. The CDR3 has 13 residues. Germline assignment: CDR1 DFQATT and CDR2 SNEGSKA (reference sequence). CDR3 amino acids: CSALPGGYYGYTF. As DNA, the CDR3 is TGCAGTGCTCTTCCAGGGGGCTACTATGGCTACACCTTC.

The CDR3 sequence: CASSPPRPLRESSYNEQFF. In nucleotides, the CDR3 is TGTGCCAGCAGTCCCCCCCGACCCCTTAGGGAGAGCTCCTACAATGAGCAGTTCTTC. This rearrangement joins TRBV6-1 to TRBJ2-1; weak D call: TRBD2 (5 bases). The germline V gene has CDR1 MNHNS and CDR2 SASEGT. The CDR3 has 19 amino acids. Trimming removed 5 bases at V and 0 bases at J, with 23 bases between.

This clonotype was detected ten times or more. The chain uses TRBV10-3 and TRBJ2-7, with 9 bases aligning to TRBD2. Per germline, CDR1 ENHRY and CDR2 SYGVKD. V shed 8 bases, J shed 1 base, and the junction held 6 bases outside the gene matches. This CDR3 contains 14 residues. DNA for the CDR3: TGTGCCATCCGCGGGGGGGCGATGTCCTACGAGCAGTACTTC. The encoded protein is CAIRGGAMSYEQYF.